A single sample gave rise to the 14 T cell receptor beta chains below, sequenced in a study of T cells in Graves' hyperthyroidism and ophthalmopathy. Amplified TCR beta CDR3 regions derived from RNA transcripts. The study used the HTBI primer set for a first-round RT-PCR of the TCR CDR3. MiXCR, run by TCRdb on the multiplex PCR reads, gives a single entry per CDR3 protein. Here the sample spans around 290,000 distinct CDR3 sequences, roughly 13% being singletons. The sequenced sample was blood. These receptors came from a middle-aged woman with Graves' hyperthyroidism.

This clonotype occurred many times. The V gene is TRBV6-1, the J gene TRBJ1-6; D is undetermined. Germline V gene sequence: CDR1 MNHNS, CDR2 SASEGT. V shed 8 bases and J shed 9 bases, with 14 bases lying between them. This CDR3 comprises 13 residues. CDR3 sequence (DNA): TGTGCCAGCCGGACCGGGTCTATTTCACCCCTCCACTTT. This translates into CASRTGSISPLHF.

A few counts support this clonotype. The chain uses TRBV6-4 and TRBJ1-1; D is uncertain. The V end was cut by 6 bases, the J end by 1 base, with 12 bases between. This CDR3 comprises 14 residues. CDR1 and CDR2 (germline): MRHNA, SNTAGT. CDR3 sequence: CASRVEGANTEAFF. The CDR3 nucleotides are TGTGCCAGCAGAGTGGAGGGAGCGAACACTGAAGCTTTCTTT.

This clonotype has at least ten counts. CDR3 sequence reads: CASHWTANNYGYTF. In nucleotides, the CDR3 is TGTGCCAGCCATTGGACAGCCAATAACTATGGCTACACCTTC. The V and J genes are TRBV6-5 and TRBJ1-2; D is perhaps TRBD1 (6 bases). The germline gives CDR1 MNHEY, CDR2 SVGAGI. This CDR3 is built from 14 residues. Trimming removed 8 bases at V and 1 base at J, with 14 bases between.

This chain joins TRBV7-2 and TRBJ2-3; D ambiguous. The CDR3 has 14 residues. Trimming took off 3 bases at V and 10 bases at J, with 17 bases between the two ends. The V gene's germline CDR1 is SGHTA and CDR2 FQGNSA. The CDR3: CASSLSPTLMAQYF. The CDR3 nucleotides read TGTGCCAGCAGCTTGTCCCCTACGCTCATGGCGCAGTATTTT.

This clonotype was observed at least ten times. The chain employs TRBV6-1 and TRBJ2-1, with a possible D match to TRBD1 (6 bases). CDR1 MNHNS and CDR2 SASEGT come from the germline V gene. This CDR3 contains 15 residues. The V gene lost 4 bases and the J gene lost 4 bases, with 14 bases spanning the gap. In DNA, the CDR3 is TGTGCCAGCAGTGTCCCGGGACAAGATTACAATGAGCAGTTCTTC. Amino acids: CASSVPGQDYNEQFF.

This clonotype was seen many times. The V call is TRBV24-1, the J call TRBJ2-5; D is ambiguous. Germline V CDR1 and CDR2: KGHDR, SFDVKD. The V end was cut by 3 bases, the J end by 3 bases, with 13 bases between. The CDR3 contains 15 residues. Here the CDR3 reads CATSDEDHSKETQYF. CDR3 coding DNA: TGTGCCACCAGTGATGAGGACCATTCTAAAGAGACCCAGTACTTC.

This clonotype was counted at least ten times. The V and J genes are TRBV5-1 and TRBJ1-1, with a weak D call TRBD1 (6 bases). Germline V gives CDR1 SGHRS, CDR2 YFSETQ. Trimming removed 4 bases at V and 0 bases at J, with 13 bases between. This CDR3 is 15 amino acids long. The CDR3 DNA follows: TGCGCCAGCAGCCAGACAGGAGAAATGAACACTGAAGCTTTCTTT. Translating it yields CASSQTGEMNTEAFF.

As concerns this clonotype: Given a much more abundant clone one base away, this may be a read error. This chain links TRBV20-1 with TRBJ1-5, with D possibly TRBD1 on 5 matching bases. Germline V gene data show CDR1 as DFQATT and CDR2 as SNEGSKA (reference sequence). This CDR3 is built from 16 residues. V dropped 3 bases and J dropped 2 bases, with 17 bases sitting between them. The CDR3 sequence is CSASSRVGTRNQPQHF. For the CDR3, the DNA is TGCAGTGCTAGCTCCAGGGTTGGTACCCGCAATCAGCCCCAGCATTTT.

This clonotype was seen a few times. Given a much more abundant clone one base away, this may be a read error. This chain connects TRBV2 to TRBJ1-4; D gene uncertain. This CDR3 has 14 amino acids. V gave up 6 bases and J gave up 8 bases, with 16 bases separating them. Germline loops: CDR1 SNHLY, CDR2 FYNNEI. CDR3 bases: TGTGCCAGCAGAGAATTTGGAGCCGGGGAAAAACTGTTTTTT. This sequence encodes CASREFGAGEKLFF.

This clonotype was detected many times. This chain uses TRBV3-1 with TRBJ2-7; 7 nucleotides line up with TRBD1. V dropped 1 base and J dropped 3; count of bases not matched to a gene: 3. Germline CDR1 LGHDT, CDR2 YNNKEL (reference sequence). The length of the CDR3 is 14 residues. CDR3 region: CASSQAGQVYEQYF. CDR3 nucleotide sequence: TGTGCCAGCAGCCAAGCAGGACAGGTCTACGAGCAGTACTTC.

As concerns this clonotype: A read error is possible here, since a much larger clone lies one base away. The rearrangement uses TRBV9 and TRBJ1-6; TRBD1 agrees at 8 bases. The ends lost 3 bases at V and 10 bases at J; junction bases unmatched: 6. The CDR3 has 14 residues. Germline CDR1 is SGDLS and CDR2 is YYNGEE. CDR3 sequence: CASSATGEVSPLHF. The CDR3 DNA is TGTGCCAGCAGCGCGACAGGGGAAGTATCACCCCTCCACTTT. The full variable domain, completed using reference TRBV9 and TRBJ1-6, is DSGVTQTPKHLITATGQRVTLRCSPRSGDLSVYWYQQSLDQGLQFLIQYYNGEERAKGNILERFSAQQFPDLHSELNLSSLELGDSALYFCASSATGEVSPLHFGNGTRLTVT.

This clonotype was seen a handful of times. This sequence joins TRBV5-1 and TRBJ2-7; 14 bases map to TRBD2. With V trimmed by 5 bases and J by 6 bases, 10 bases remained unmatched. The CDR3 is 16 amino acids. Germline assignment: CDR1 SGHRS and CDR2 YFSETQ. CDR3 bases: TGCGCCAGCAGACCGGGACTAGCGGGAGCTCAGGGCGAGCAGTACTTC. This sequence encodes CASRPGLAGAQGEQYF.

The sample holds many counts of this clonotype. In nucleotides, the CDR3 is TGTGCCAGCACCAGCGCTTTAGCGGGAGGTCCGACTGATACGCAGTATTTT. This codes for CASTSALAGGPTDTQYF. This chain joins TRBV11-2 and TRBJ2-3, with 10 bases fitting TRBD2. The ends lost 7 bases at V and 6 bases at J; junction bases unmatched: 16. The length of the CDR3 is 17 residues. Germline loops: CDR1 SGHAT, CDR2 FQNNGV.

Note on this clonotype: A much larger clonotype is one base distant, so this may be a read error. The chain employs TRBV7-2 and TRBJ2-1, with 11 nucleotides matching TRBD2. This CDR3 is built from 16 residues. V dropped 4 bases and J dropped 6; count of bases not matched to a gene: 8. Germline V gene lookup returns CDR1 SGHTA and CDR2 FQGNSA. The CDR3 reads CASSSPLAGAPNEQFF. CDR3 in DNA: TGTGCCAGCAGCTCACCACTAGCGGGAGCCCCCAATGAGCAGTTCTTC.